This entry is about one TCR beta chain. This specimen comes from a study of blood T cell repertoires in COVID-19. Study as a whole: Donors in the United States, Italy and Spain gave samples during acute or convalescent COVID-19. T cells, B-cell-depleted T cells, or PBMCs provided the cDNA or gDNA that served as material.

Libraries were prepared by immunoSEQ multiplex PCR; TCRdb keeps only in-frame clonotypes and omits some of them. Of approximately 120,000 clones in the sample, around 81% are singletons; the top ten hold over 9.5%. Trimming cost V 5 bases and J 5 bases, with 15 bases left between them. Germline CDR1 is SNHLY and CDR2 is FYNNEI. The CDR3 spans 15 residues. This receptor was identified in a man between 60 and 75 years old with acute or convalescent COVID-19. Sequencing was performed on peripheral blood. The chain joins TRBV2 to TRBJ2-2, with D perhaps TRBD2 (5 bases). For the CDR3, the DNA is TGTGCCAGCAGTCCTACACTGACGGGAACCGGGGAGCTGTTTTTT. The encoded protein is CASSPTLTGTGELFF.